Below, 25 T cell receptor beta chains from the same sample are listed, as sequenced in a study of blood T cell repertoires in COVID-19. Sequencing was performed with immunoSEQ multiplex PCR; in TCRdb, only in-frame clones are kept and a portion is missing. The sample shows over 350,000 clones, around 90% of them seen only once. Sequenced input: PBMCs or T cells enriched from blood (not recorded which). The receptors come from a woman aged 18-30 years with acute COVID-19.

This chain uses TRBV18 with TRBJ2-3; D uncertain. The CDR3 is 17 residues long. V was trimmed by 3 bases and J by 2 bases, leaving 18 bases between them. Germline lookup yields CDR1 KGHSH and CDR2 LQKENI. The CDR3 bases are TGTGCCAGCTCACCGACGGAAAGACTGTTTCTCACAGATACGCAGTATTTT. Translating it yields CASSPTERLFLTDTQYF.

V and J are TRBV6-5 and TRBJ1-4; perhaps TRBD1 as D (5 bases). V lost 6 bases to trimming and J lost 7 bases, with 18 bases between them. Germline values: CDR1 MNHEY, CDR2 SVGAGI. This CDR3 is built from 15 residues. CDR3 nucleotide sequence: TGTGCCAGCAGAGAGCGTTCTGGGACTCTTGAAAAACTGTTTTTT. Translation: CASRERSGTLEKLFF.

This chain joins TRBV4-3 and TRBJ2-1; 7 positions agree with TRBD2. This CDR3 has 15 amino acids. V dropped 3 bases and J dropped 4; count of bases not matched to a gene: 6. Germline V gene lookup returns CDR1 LGHNA and CDR2 YSLEER. DNA of the CDR3: TGCGCCAGCAGCCACAGCGGGGAAAGTTACAATGAGCAGTTCTTC. Protein: CASSHSGESYNEQFF.

The chain uses TRBV19 and TRBJ2-4; a possible D gene is TRBD2 (6 bases). CDR3 size: 17 residues. Trimming pared 4 bases from V and 0 bases from J, leaving 16 bases between. CDR1 LNHDA and CDR2 SQIVND come from the germline V gene (reference sequence). The CDR3 spells CASSTPGRDLAKNIQYF. CDR3 in DNA: TGTGCCAGTAGTACCCCCGGACGGGACTTAGCCAAAAACATTCAGTACTTC.

This chain uses TRBV6-1 with TRBJ2-3; D might be TRBD2 (6 bases). V was clipped by 2 bases and J by 5 bases, with 11 bases between them. This CDR3 is 14 amino acids long. Germline CDR1 and CDR2: MNHNS and SASEGT. The CDR3 loop is CASSESRGGDTQYF. CDR3 sequence (DNA): TGTGCCAGCAGTGAATCTAGGGGAGGAGATACGCAGTATTTT.

This rearrangement joins TRBV5-1 to TRBJ2-1, with D perhaps TRBD1 (5 bases). The CDR3 extends over 14 amino acids. V was clipped by 0 bases and J by 6 bases, with 10 bases between them. CDR1 and CDR2 (germline): SGHRS, YFSETQ. As DNA, the CDR3 is TGCGCCAGCAGCTTGGCCGCAGGGTTCAATGAGCAGTTCTTC. This encodes CASSLAAGFNEQFF.

V and J are TRBV12-2 and TRBJ1-2. TRBV12-2 is a pseudogene locus. This CDR3 contains 15 residues. CDR3 in amino acids: CASRLAPVANYGYTF. The CDR3 DNA is TGTGCAAGTCGCTTAGCCCCGGTAGCTAACTATGGCTACACCTTC.

The chain employs TRBV19 and TRBJ1-2; D is possibly TRBD1 (5 bases). CDR3 length equals 14 residues. The V and J ends lost 0 bases and 2 bases respectively, with 7 bases between them. Germline-derived CDR1 and CDR2 are LNHDA and SQIVND (reference sequence). CDR3 in DNA: TGTGCCAGTAGTATAGAGAAGGGGAACTATGGCTACACCTTC. Translated: CASSIEKGNYGYTF.

The rearrangement uses TRBV9 and TRBJ2-2; 10 bases fit TRBD2. The CDR3 runs to 17 residues. V shed 4 bases and J 3 bases; nucleotides not matched to a gene: 9. In germline, CDR1 is SGDLS, CDR2 YYNGEE. Here the CDR3 reads CASSPVIAGGYTGELFF. The CDR3 DNA reads TGTGCCAGCAGCCCGGTGATAGCGGGAGGTTACACCGGGGAGCTGTTTTTT.

The rearrangement uses TRBV6-5 and TRBJ2-7; D remains ambiguous. Germline CDR1 is MNHEY and CDR2 is SVGAGI. Trimming stripped 0 bases from V and 4 bases from J, with 10 bases between. CDR3 length equals 14 residues. The CDR3 DNA follows: TGTGCCAGCAGTTACTCGAAGCTCGGGTACGAGCAGTACTTC. The encoded protein is CASSYSKLGYEQYF.

This clone appeared a single time. The chain carries TRBV28 and TRBJ2-7, with D uncertain. This CDR3 has 12 amino acids. V gave up 11 bases and J gave up 3 bases, with 14 bases separating them. Germline loops: CDR1 MDHEN, CDR2 SYDVKM. The CDR3 DNA follows: TGTGCCGGTGGCGGAAAATACTACGAGCAGTACTTC. Its protein is CAGGGKYYEQYF.

Points on this clone: Relative to the germline gene, one junction end is altered; a read error may explain this. This chain connects TRBV6-2 or TRBV6-3 to TRBJ2-7; possibly TRBD1 for D (6 bases). Germline V CDR1 and CDR2: MNHEY, SVGEGT. CDR3 length: 12 residues. CDR3 sequence reads: CASSKRADSYSF. The CDR3, as DNA: TGTGCCAGCAGTAAACGCGCGGACAGTTACTCCTTC.

This chain links TRBV7-9 with TRBJ1-5; D is possibly TRBD1 (5 bases). The V end lost 6 bases, the J end lost 7 bases, and 13 bases lay between the germline ends. The CDR3 is 13 residues long. Germline CDR1 reads SEHNR; CDR2 reads FQNEAQ (reference sequence). This chain's CDR3 is CASSYQGRQPQHF. In DNA, the CDR3 is TGTGCCAGCAGTTACCAGGGTCGGCAGCCCCAGCATTTT.

This chain links TRBV11-2 with TRBJ2-4; no reliable D call. V was shortened by 0 bases and J by 0 bases, with 3 bases between the two germline ends. The CDR3 sequence is 14 residues long. Per the germline V gene, CDR1 is SGHAT and CDR2 is FQNNGV. The CDR3: CASSLDLAKNIQYF. CDR3 coding DNA: TGTGCCAGCAGCTTAGACCTAGCCAAAAACATTCAGTACTTC.

V is TRBV4-3 and J is TRBJ2-2; no reliable D call. Trimming pared 0 bases from V and 3 bases from J, leaving 8 bases between. Per germline, CDR1 LGHNA and CDR2 YSLEER. The CDR3 has 15 amino acids. CDR3 in DNA: TGCGCCAGCAGCCAAGATGGAGTAGACACCGGGGAGCTGTTTTTT. Amino acids: CASSQDGVDTGELFF.

The gene calls are TRBV19 and TRBJ1-1; no definite D call. The V gene lost 10 bases and the J gene lost 1 base, with 13 bases spanning the gap. This CDR3 is 13 amino acids long. Looked up from germline, CDR1 is LNHDA and CDR2 is SQIVND (reference sequence). The CDR3 nucleotides are TGTGCCACCTCGCAGGCCGAGAACACTGAAGCTTTCTTT. Amino acid sequence: CATSQAENTEAFF.

The rearrangement uses TRBV6-5 and TRBJ1-6; D is unresolved. CDR3 length equals 13 residues. CDR1 MNHEY and CDR2 SVGAGI come from the germline V gene. The ends were cut back, 5 bases at V and 10 bases at J, with 12 bases in the middle. The CDR3 nucleotides are TGTGCCAGCAGTCCTGAGGTAGGATCACCCCTCCACTTT. Protein: CASSPEVGSPLHF.

The V and J genes are TRBV29-1 and TRBJ2-2; D not certain. Germline lookup yields CDR1 SQVTM and CDR2 ANQGSEA. Trimming took off 7 bases at V and 0 bases at J, with 9 bases between the two ends. CDR3 size: 13 residues. CDR3 loop: CSGGRPNTGELFF. The CDR3 DNA reads as TGCAGCGGTGGGCGACCGAACACCGGGGAGCTGTTTTTT.

This clone was detected once. The chain couples TRBV27 to TRBJ2-1; TRBD2 agrees at 10 bases. The CDR3 has 14 amino acids. Germline-derived CDR1 and CDR2 are MNHEY and SMNVEV (reference sequence). V lost 5 bases, J lost 7 bases, and 5 bases stayed unmatched. As DNA, the CDR3 is TGTGCCAGCAGTCCTAGCGGGAGCTTGAATGAGCAGTTCTTC. Translating gives CASSPSGSLNEQFF.

Here the CDR3 reads CASSMSRDINQPQHF. The CDR3 DNA reads TGTGCCAGTAGTATGTCCAGGGATATTAATCAGCCCCAGCATTTT. The V gene is TRBV19, the J gene TRBJ1-5, with D possibly TRBD1 on 5 matching bases. CDR1 is LNHDA and CDR2 is SQIVND in the germline V gene (reference sequence). This CDR3 region has 15 residues. Between the trimmed V and J ends, which lost 3 bases and 4 bases, there was a span of 13 bases. Full variable domain (remainder filled in from reference TRBV19 and TRBJ1-5): DGGITQSPKYLFRKEGQNVTLSCEQNLNHDAMYWYRQDPGQGLRLIYYSQIVNDFQKGDIAEGYSVSREKKESFPLTVTSAQKNPTAFYLCASSMSRDINQPQHFGDGTRLSIL.

This chain joins TRBV7-9 and TRBJ1-2, with 7 bases lining up with TRBD1. The CDR3 is 11 amino acids. V gave up 2 bases and J gave up 13 bases; unmatched junction bases: 4. From germline, CDR1 is SEHNR and CDR2 FQNEAQ (reference sequence). Here the CDR3 DNA reads TGTGCCAGCAGCTTAACAGGGGCATTCACCTTC. Encoded protein: CASSLTGAFTF.

This clone occurred many times. This chain connects TRBV18 to TRBJ1-1, with D perhaps matching TRBD1 (6 bases). In germline, CDR1 is KGHSH, CDR2 LQKENI. The CDR3 runs to 20 residues. V lost 2 bases, J lost 1 base, and 26 bases lay in between. The CDR3 protein is CASSPGPVGAFGARNTEAFF. The DNA of the CDR3 is TGTGCCAGCTCACCAGGGCCTGTGGGGGCCTTCGGGGCGAGGAACACTGAAGCTTTCTTT.

The V gene is TRBV14, the J gene TRBJ1-4, with D unresolved. The CDR3 runs to 14 residues. V gave up 2 bases and J gave up 10 bases, with 14 bases separating them. Germline CDR1 SGHDN, CDR2 FVKESK. In DNA, the CDR3 is TGTGCCAGCAGCCAATTAACCTCTACTGGAAAACTGTTTTTT. Its translation: CASSQLTSTGKLFF.

This sequence joins TRBV19 and TRBJ1-6; tentatively, D is TRBD1 (6 bases). The CDR3 consists of 17 residues. Germline V CDR1 and CDR2: LNHDA, SQIVND (reference sequence). Trimming shortened V by 3 bases and J by 7 bases, and 19 bases separated the two germline ends. The CDR3 protein is CASSIQLTGTRNSPLHF. CDR3 nucleotide sequence: TGTGCCAGTAGTATCCAACTGACAGGTACCCGAAATTCACCCCTCCACTTT.

The rearrangement uses TRBV5-1 and TRBJ1-2, with 7 bases identical to TRBD1. CDR3 length: 14 residues. Germline V gene lookup returns CDR1 SGHRS and CDR2 YFSETQ. V lost 5 bases and J lost 6; bases outside the gene matches: 10. The CDR3 loop reads CASRVTGTRNGYTF. As DNA, the CDR3 is TGCGCCAGCAGAGTGACAGGGACGAGGAATGGCTACACCTTC.